The present T cell receptor beta chain was sequenced within a study of blood T cell repertoires in COVID-19. This CDR3 is built from 18 residues. Unmatched junction bases numbered 6, after V lost 0 bases and J lost 1 base. CDR1 and CDR2 (germline): SGHNT, YYREEE (reference sequence). Only in-frame clones appear in the TCRdb table, and some are missing; sequencing was by immunoSEQ multiplex PCR. The table includes 75,000 to 90,000 clones, approximately 89% detected once. The chain is built from TRBV5-4 and TRBJ2-4; 11 nucleotides agree with TRBD2. This receptor was taken from a man aged 45 to 65 with active or convalescent COVID-19. Sequencing input: peripheral blood. The CDR3 nucleotides are TGTGCCAGCAGCTTGGGGGTAGCGGGGGGGCCCGCCAAAAACATTCAGTACTTC. It encodes CASSLGVAGGPAKNIQYF.